This T cell receptor (beta chain) derives from a study of shared clonotypes between healthy human individuals. In the case of this clone: Its antigen is unidentified.

The assay was immunoSEQ multiplex PCR, and TCRdb's table has in-frame clones only and misses some. The sample lists about 2 million clones, about 95% occurring once. Only CD45RO-negative cells positively selected for CCR7 counted as naive CD8 cells, so terminally differentiated effector memory CD45RA+ cells were excluded. Findings and caveats of the study: Investigators collected only blood, and repertoires in tissues likely differ. The expectation was that sequencing depth would affect clonotype sharing among donors.

The CDR3 sequence is 18 residues long. J lost 8 bases, V lost 0 bases, and 13 bases had no gene match. Looked up from germline, CDR1 is LGHNA and CDR2 is YSLEER. Input material: naive CD8+ T cells sorted from blood. V and J are TRBV4-3 and TRBJ1-3; TRBD1 agrees at 10 bases. This TCR was recovered from a man aged 18 to 30 in good health. This chain's CDR3 is CASSQDPATGTGEDTIYF. As DNA, the CDR3 is TGCGCCAGCAGCCAAGATCCTGCCACCGGGACAGGGGAGGACACCATATATTTT.